Below are 25 T cell receptor beta chains sequenced from a single sample in a study of early T cells in non-severe SARS-CoV-2 infection. TCRdb re-called the 5' RACE reads through MiXCR, storing one row per CDR3 protein. This sample carries 25,000 to 30,000 distinct CDR3 sequences, 4.4% of them seen once, and the ten largest clones take about an eighth. Sequencing was carried out using whole blood. These TCRs come from an adult who was a healthcare worker with PCR-confirmed SARS-CoV-2 infection or an uninfected control (not recorded which).

This clonotype has a count of ten or more. Here the CDR3 reads CASRSGATNEKLFF. CDR3 DNA: TGTGCCAGCAGATCAGGAGCAACTAATGAAAAACTGTTTTTT. This rearrangement joins TRBV6-1 to TRBJ1-4, with D hard to call. The CDR3 is made up of 14 amino acids. The V and J ends lost 6 bases and 0 bases respectively, with 8 bases between them. Per germline, CDR1 MNHNS and CDR2 SASEGT.

This clonotype was observed many times. This chain joins TRBV28 and TRBJ1-5, with TRBD1 matching over 7 bases. The CDR3 runs to 15 residues. The germline gives CDR1 MDHEN, CDR2 SYDVKM. V lost 5 bases to trimming and J lost 2 bases; unmatched junction nucleotides: 6. The CDR3 loop is CASSAGTVGNQPQHF. Here the CDR3 DNA reads TGTGCCAGCAGTGCCGGGACAGTGGGCAATCAGCCCCAGCATTTT.

The chain links TRBV4-3 to TRBJ2-7; D might be TRBD1 or TRBD2, each matching 5 bases. Germline lookup yields CDR1 LGHNA and CDR2 YSLEER. CDR3 length: 14 residues. V was pared by 4 bases and J by 6 bases, with 16 bases between. The CDR3 nucleotides read TGCGCCAGCAGCCCAGCCGCCGGGGCCGGCGAGCAGTACTTC. It codes for CASSPAAGAGEQYF.

The rearrangement uses TRBV3-1 and TRBJ1-5; unclear D gene. The CDR3 has 13 residues. Trimming removed 4 bases at V and 4 bases at J, with 8 bases between. CDR1 and CDR2 from the germline V gene are LGHDT and YNNKEL (reference sequence). The CDR3 loop reads CASSPTGNQPQHF. CDR3 bases: TGTGCCAGCAGCCCGACCGGGAATCAGCCCCAGCATTTT.

The chain uses TRBV20-1 and TRBJ2-7, with D perhaps being TRBD1 or TRBD2 (6 bases each). Trimming pared 0 bases from V and 3 bases from J, leaving 12 bases between. The CDR3 spans 14 residues. Germline loops: CDR1 DFQATT, CDR2 SNEGSKA (reference sequence). CDR3 protein: CSAREVQGLYEQYF. For the CDR3, the DNA is TGCAGTGCTAGAGAGGTACAGGGACTCTACGAGCAGTACTTC.

The rearrangement joins TRBV2 to TRBJ2-4; 7 nucleotides match TRBD2. The length of the CDR3 is 14 residues. V lost 4 bases, J lost 0 bases, and 0 bases stayed unmatched. Germline assignment: CDR1 SNHLY and CDR2 FYNNEI. CDR3 sequence reads: CASSAGGAKNIQYF. The DNA for the CDR3 is TGTGCCAGCAGTGCGGGGGGAGCCAAAAACATTCAGTACTTC.

This clonotype was picked up a small number of times. The chain recombines TRBV25-1 with TRBJ2-3; 10 bases map to TRBD1. The germline CDR1 and CDR2 sequences are MGHDK and SYGVNS. With V trimmed by 6 bases and J by 5 bases, 8 bases remained unmatched. CDR3 length equals 15 residues. The CDR3 DNA follows: TGTGCCAGCAGCAAGACAGGGGGCGGAGGAGATACGCAGTATTTT. Its translation: CASSKTGGGGDTQYF.

By sample fraction, this clonotype is medium-sized. The chain joins TRBV5-1 to TRBJ2-7; D is possibly TRBD2 (5 bases). V lost 4 bases, J lost 3 bases, and 14 bases lay in between. The CDR3 contains 14 residues. Germline CDR1 reads SGHRS; CDR2 reads YFSETQ. The CDR3 DNA follows: TGCGCCAGCAGCCCGCGGGCCGCGGACTACGAGCAGTACTTC. Its protein is CASSPRAADYEQYF.

This clonotype was observed a few times. The V call is TRBV12-3 or TRBV12-4, the J call TRBJ1-5; D possibly corresponds to TRBD1 (5 bases). The CDR3 totals 15 residues. V lost 2 bases and J 6 bases, leaving 14 bases between the germline ends. In DNA form, the CDR3 reads TGTGCCAGCAGTTTATTTGCAGGGTTCAGTCAGCCCCAGCATTTT. Its translation is CASSLFAGFSQPQHF.

There are many counts of this clonotype. The CDR3 sequence is CASSDRGLAGYEQYV. In DNA, the CDR3 is TGTGCCAGCAGTGATCGGGGACTAGCAGGCTACGAGCAGTACGTC. This rearrangement joins TRBV6-1 to TRBJ2-7; 9 bases map to TRBD2. CDR3 length: 15 residues. From germline, CDR1 is MNHNS and CDR2 SASEGT. Trimming cost V 3 bases and J 3 bases; bases outside gene matches: 6.

This clonotype was seen ten or more times. The rearrangement uses TRBV7-8 and TRBJ2-3; 12 nucleotides align to TRBD2. This CDR3 region has 20 residues. Per germline, CDR1 SGHVS and CDR2 FQNEAQ. Trimming cost V 0 bases and J 2 bases; bases outside gene matches: 12. The CDR3 sequence: CASSLAVTLAGGPPTDTQYF. Written as DNA, the CDR3 is TGTGCCAGCAGCTTAGCGGTTACACTAGCGGGAGGACCTCCCACAGATACGCAGTATTTT.

This clonotype was picked up many times. This chain joins TRBV4-2 and TRBJ2-5, with 11 bases that match TRBD2. Trimming cost V 2 bases and J 4 bases; bases outside gene matches: 12. The V gene's germline CDR1 is LGHNA and CDR2 YNFKEQ. The CDR3 extends over 18 amino acids. The CDR3 spells CASSQTLAGGHRVETQYF. DNA for the CDR3: TGTGCCAGCAGCCAAACGCTAGCGGGAGGCCATCGGGTAGAGACCCAGTACTTC.

The sample holds a few counts of this clonotype. This may be a read error, as it is one base from a much larger clone. The V gene is TRBV20-1, the J gene TRBJ2-3, with D perhaps being TRBD1 or TRBD2 (5 bases each). Trimming cost V 2 bases and J 4 bases, with 13 bases left between them. CDR3 length: 14 residues. CDR1 is DFQATT, CDR2 SNEGSKA, per germline (reference sequence). The CDR3 protein is CSARSGTGPDTQYF. The DNA of the CDR3 is TGCAGTGCTAGATCAGGGACGGGGCCAGATACGCAGTATTTT.

This clonotype occurred many times. The chain employs TRBV18 and TRBJ2-3; D is undetermined. From germline, CDR1 is KGHSH and CDR2 LQKENI. V was clipped by 1 base and J by 0 bases, with 17 bases between them. The CDR3 is made up of 18 amino acids. CDR3: CASSPRPRLNPSTDTQYF. The CDR3 DNA reads TGTGCCAGCTCACCACGGCCGAGACTCAACCCTAGCACAGATACGCAGTATTTT. The whole variable domain, filled in from reference TRBV18 and TRBJ2-3, reads NAGVMQNPRHLVRRRGQEARLRCSPMKGHSHVYWYRQLPEEGLKFMVYLQKENIIDESGMPKERFSAEFPKEGPSILRIQQVVRGDSAAYFCASSPRPRLNPSTDTQYFGPGTRLTVL.

This clonotype was observed at least ten times. A read error may produce the germline difference seen at one junction end. The J gene is TRBJ2-6, the V gene TRBV18; TRBD1 aligns across 8 bases. CDR3 size: 15 residues. Germline assignment: CDR1 KGHSH and CDR2 LQKENI. CDR3 residues: CASSPLGTGDNVLTF. CDR3 coding DNA: TGTGCCAGCTCCCCACTCGGGACAGGAGACAACGTCCTGACTTTC.

The chain uses TRBV27 and TRBJ2-1, with 7 bases matching TRBD2. CDR1 and CDR2 from the germline V gene are MNHEY and SMNVEV (reference sequence). The junction had 9 bases not matched to a gene; V was cut back by 3 bases and J by 4 bases. The length of the CDR3 is 16 residues. The CDR3 reads CASSFSGGLLYNEQFF. The DNA for the CDR3 is TGTGCCAGCAGTTTCTCGGGAGGTTTACTTTACAATGAGCAGTTCTTC.

At least ten counts were recorded for this clonotype. The genes are TRBV29-1 and TRBJ2-5; D may correspond to TRBD1 or TRBD2 (5 bases each). V was shortened by 0 bases and J by 2 bases, with 16 bases between the two germline ends. This CDR3 region has 16 residues. Per germline, CDR1 SQVTM and CDR2 ANQGSEA. CDR3 sequence reads: CSVEEVKGPLQETQYF. For the CDR3, the DNA is TGCAGCGTTGAAGAAGTAAAGGGACCTCTACAAGAGACCCAGTACTTC.

Note on this clonotype: Germline and junction disagree at one end, which may indicate a read error. The chain is built from TRBV7-7 and TRBJ2-3; TRBD2 agrees at 9 bases. Germline-derived CDR1 and CDR2 are SSHAT and FNYEAQ (reference sequence). The CDR3 spans 17 residues. The CDR3 bases are TGTGCTAGCAGCCCATCAGGACTAGCGTCTAGCACAGATACGCAGTATTTT. Its translation: CASSPSGLASSTDTQYF.

The chain uses TRBV20-1 and TRBJ2-3, with D tentatively TRBD1 (5 bases). Looked up from germline, CDR1 is DFQATT and CDR2 is SNEGSKA (reference sequence). V was pared by 3 bases and J by 6 bases, with 10 bases between. The CDR3 extends over 12 amino acids. The CDR3 reads CSARDKVDTQYF. In nucleotides, the CDR3 is TGCAGTGCTAGGGACAAGGTGGATACGCAGTATTTT.

This clonotype was recorded at least ten times. This chain connects TRBV2 to TRBJ2-1, with D uncertain. Germline V lookup: CDR1 SNHLY, CDR2 FYNNEI. CDR3 length: 12 amino acids. The ends were cut back, 7 bases at V and 8 bases at J, with 12 bases in the middle. The CDR3 region is CASNVNRDEQFF. Here the CDR3 DNA reads TGTGCCAGCAACGTCAATCGGGATGAGCAGTTCTTC.

This clonotype was observed many times. The chain links TRBV18 to TRBJ2-1; D is undetermined. The germline V and J ends were trimmed by 0 bases and 4 bases, with 4 bases remaining between them. Germline V gene sequence: CDR1 KGHSH, CDR2 LQKENI. This CDR3 has 13 amino acids. The CDR3 protein is CASSPPGYNEQFF. In DNA, the CDR3 is TGTGCCAGCTCACCACCGGGGTACAATGAGCAGTTCTTC.

The chain couples TRBV6-5 to TRBJ1-1, with D possibly TRBD1 on 6 matching bases. The CDR3 is made up of 17 amino acids. Per germline, CDR1 MNHEY and CDR2 SVGAGI. V lost 2 bases to trimming and J lost 5 bases, with 21 bases between them. The CDR3: CASSYGGGGASGTEAFF. The CDR3 nucleotides are TGTGCCAGCAGTTACGGAGGGGGGGGCGCTTCGGGTACTGAAGCTTTCTTT.

This clonotype was seen more than once but under ten times. Compared with germline, one end of the junction differs, possibly owing to a read error. J is TRBJ2-1 and V is TRBV7-7, with TRBD2 identical over 13 bases. Germline-derived CDR1 and CDR2 are SSHAT and FNYEAQ (reference sequence). The CDR3 is 15 amino acids. CDR3 nucleotides: TGTGCTAGCAGCACGGGACTAGCGGGAACCCACGAGCAGTTCTTC. Protein product: CASSTGLAGTHEQFF. The full variable domain, with the rest looked up from reference TRBV7-7 and TRBJ2-1, is GAGVSQSPRYKVTKRGQDVTLRCDPISSHATLYWYQQALGQGPEFLTYFNYEAQPDKSGLPSDRFSAERPEGSISTLTIQRTEQRDSAMYRCASSTGLAGTHEQFFGPGTRLTVL.

This clonotype has a count of ten or more. The chain combines TRBV7-6 with TRBJ1-1; no clear D gene. V lost 1 base and J 0 bases, leaving 12 bases between the germline ends. Germline CDR1 and CDR2: SGHVS and FNYEAQ. The CDR3 has 16 residues. CDR3 protein: CASSLGDGNMNTEAFF. CDR3 nucleotide sequence: TGTGCCAGCAGCTTAGGAGACGGGAACATGAACACTGAAGCTTTCTTT.

The V call is TRBV6-6, the J call TRBJ2-7; D may be TRBD2 (6 bases). Germline V gene lookup returns CDR1 MNHNY and CDR2 SVGAGI (reference sequence). V lost 6 bases, J lost 4 bases, and 13 bases lay in between. This CDR3 spans 13 amino acids. As DNA, the CDR3 is TGTGCCAGCAGGGTCAGGGCGGGATACGAGCAGTACGTC. This codes for CASRVRAGYEQYV.